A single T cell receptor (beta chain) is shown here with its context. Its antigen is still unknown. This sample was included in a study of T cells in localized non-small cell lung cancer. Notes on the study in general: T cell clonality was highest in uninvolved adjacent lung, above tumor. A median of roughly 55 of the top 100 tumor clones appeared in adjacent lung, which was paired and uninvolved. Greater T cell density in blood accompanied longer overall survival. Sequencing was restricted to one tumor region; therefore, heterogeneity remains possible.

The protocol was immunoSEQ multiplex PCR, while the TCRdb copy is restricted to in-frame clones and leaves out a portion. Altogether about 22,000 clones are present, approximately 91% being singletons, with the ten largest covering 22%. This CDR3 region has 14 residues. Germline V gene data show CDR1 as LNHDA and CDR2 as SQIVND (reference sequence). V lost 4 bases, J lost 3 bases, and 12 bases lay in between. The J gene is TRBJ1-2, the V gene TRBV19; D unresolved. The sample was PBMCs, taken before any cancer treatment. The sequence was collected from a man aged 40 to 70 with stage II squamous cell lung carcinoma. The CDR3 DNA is TGTGCCAGTAGTACGAGGGTTTCATACTATGGCTACACCTTC. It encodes CASSTRVSYYGYTF.